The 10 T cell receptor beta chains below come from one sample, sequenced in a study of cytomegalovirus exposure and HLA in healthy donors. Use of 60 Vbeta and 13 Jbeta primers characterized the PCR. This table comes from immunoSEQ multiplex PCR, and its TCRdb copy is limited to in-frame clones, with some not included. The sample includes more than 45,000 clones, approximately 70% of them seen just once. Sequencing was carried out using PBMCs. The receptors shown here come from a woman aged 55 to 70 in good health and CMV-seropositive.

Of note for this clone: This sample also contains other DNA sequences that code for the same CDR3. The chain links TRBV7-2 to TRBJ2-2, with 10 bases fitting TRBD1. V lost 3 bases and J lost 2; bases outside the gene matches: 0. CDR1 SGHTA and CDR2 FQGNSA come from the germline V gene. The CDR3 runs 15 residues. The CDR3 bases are TGTGCCAGCAGCTTGACAGGGGGCAACACCGGGGAGCTGTTTTTT. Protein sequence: CASSLTGGNTGELFF.

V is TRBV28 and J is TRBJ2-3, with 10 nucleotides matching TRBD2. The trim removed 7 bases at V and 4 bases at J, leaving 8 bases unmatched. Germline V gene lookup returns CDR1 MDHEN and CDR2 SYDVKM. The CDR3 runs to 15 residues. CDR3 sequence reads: CASKGSAGGADTQYF. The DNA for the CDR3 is TGTGCCAGCAAGGGGTCAGCGGGGGGGGCAGATACGCAGTATTTT.

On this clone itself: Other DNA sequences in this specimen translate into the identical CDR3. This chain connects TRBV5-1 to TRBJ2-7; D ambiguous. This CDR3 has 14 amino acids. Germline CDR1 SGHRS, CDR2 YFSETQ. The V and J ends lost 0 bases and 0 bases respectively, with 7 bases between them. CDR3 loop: CASSLDGNSYEQYF. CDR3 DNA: TGCGCCAGCAGCTTGGATGGCAACTCCTACGAGCAGTACTTC.

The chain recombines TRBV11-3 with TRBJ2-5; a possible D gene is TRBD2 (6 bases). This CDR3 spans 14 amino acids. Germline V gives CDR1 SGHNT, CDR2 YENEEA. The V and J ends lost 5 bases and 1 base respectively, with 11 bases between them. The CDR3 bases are TGTGCCAGCAGCCCCCGGGGGAGCCAAGAGACCCAGTACTTC. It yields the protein CASSPRGSQETQYF.

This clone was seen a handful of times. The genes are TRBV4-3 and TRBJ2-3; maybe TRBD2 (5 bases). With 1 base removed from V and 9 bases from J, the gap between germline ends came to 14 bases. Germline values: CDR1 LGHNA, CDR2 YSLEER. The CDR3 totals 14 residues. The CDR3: CASSQVGGQYTQYF. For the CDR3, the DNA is TGCGCCAGCAGCCAAGTCGGCGGGCAGTACACGCAGTATTTT.

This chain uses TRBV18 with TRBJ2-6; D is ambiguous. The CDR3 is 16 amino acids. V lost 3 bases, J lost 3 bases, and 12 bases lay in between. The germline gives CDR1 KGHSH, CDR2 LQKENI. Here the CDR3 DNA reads TGTGCCAGCTCACCTTTTTTCGCAGATGGGGCCAACGTCCTGACTTTC. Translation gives CASSPFFADGANVLTF.

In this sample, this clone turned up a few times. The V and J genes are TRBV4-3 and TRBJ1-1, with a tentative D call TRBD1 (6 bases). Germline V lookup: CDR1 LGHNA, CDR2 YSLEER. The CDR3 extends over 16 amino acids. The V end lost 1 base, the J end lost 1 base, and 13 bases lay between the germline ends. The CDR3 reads CASSQVGGDRNTEAFF. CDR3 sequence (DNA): TGCGCCAGCAGCCAAGTAGGGGGAGATCGGAACACTGAAGCTTTCTTT.

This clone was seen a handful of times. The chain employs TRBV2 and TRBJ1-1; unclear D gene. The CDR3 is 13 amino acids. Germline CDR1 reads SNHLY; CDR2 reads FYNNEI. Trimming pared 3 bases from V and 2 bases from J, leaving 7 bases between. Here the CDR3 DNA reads TGTGCCAGCAGTGACAGTATTAACACTGAAGCTTTCTTT. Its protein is CASSDSINTEAFF.

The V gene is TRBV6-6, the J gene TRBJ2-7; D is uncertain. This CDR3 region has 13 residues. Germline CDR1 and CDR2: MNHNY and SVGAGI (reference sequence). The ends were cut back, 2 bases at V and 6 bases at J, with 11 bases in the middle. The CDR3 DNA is TGTGCCAGCAGTTACGGTCACGGTAGCGAGCAGTACTTC. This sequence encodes CASSYGHGSEQYF.

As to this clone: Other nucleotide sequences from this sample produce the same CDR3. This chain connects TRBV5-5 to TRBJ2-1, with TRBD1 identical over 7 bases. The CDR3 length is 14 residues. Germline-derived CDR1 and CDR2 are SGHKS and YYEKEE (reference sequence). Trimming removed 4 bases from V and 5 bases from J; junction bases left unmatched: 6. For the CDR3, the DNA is TGTGCCAGCAGCCCAGGACAGGCCGACAATGAGCAGTTCTTC. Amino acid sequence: CASSPGQADNEQFF.